This T cell receptor beta chain was found in a study of blood T cells in healthy people across ages. PCR was performed a second time for 7 to 11 cycles using a sample-barcoded 5' primer and a J-beta primer mix. A single record per CDR3 protein comes from TCRdb applying MiXCR to the 5' RACE reads. The data contain about 570,000 distinct CDR3 sequences, about 27% of them singletons. This clonotype was seen ten or more times. These sequences were also reported in another study, on T cells of mothers and their children. This second report adds: The authors found no persistent microchimeric T cell clones.

This TCR derives from a boy aged 2 to 9 in good health. Sequenced: blood.

The DNA of the CDR3 is TGCAGCGTTGAAGAGATCGCCCCTTCAACGGGAGGGACCGGGGAGCTGTTTTTT. This encodes CSVEEIAPSTGGTGELFF. V gene TRBV29-1 combines with J gene TRBJ2-2, with TRBD2 matching over 8 bases. The CDR3 covers 18 residues. The ends lost 0 bases at V and 5 bases at J; junction bases unmatched: 14. Looked up from germline, CDR1 is SQVTM and CDR2 is ANQGSEA.